This T cell receptor (beta chain) was recorded in a study of PD-L1 blockade in urothelial cancer. About the study: Patients started atezolizumab around 2014, 1,200 mg intravenously every 3 weeks. The study's findings and limits: Better survival was predicted by below-median pretreatment blood TCR clonality.

Germline CDR1 SGHTA, CDR2 FQGTGA. Losses at the gene ends were 5 bases for V and 3 bases for J; bases not matched to a gene: 12. The CDR3 consists of 16 residues. A note on this clone: Its specificity is unknown.

Sequencing was performed with immunoSEQ multiplex PCR; in TCRdb, only in-frame clones are kept and a portion is missing. The sample lists approximately 100,000 clones, around 85% occurring once. This receptor was identified in a man aged 45-60 years with urothelial cancer. This specimen consisted of PBMCs, obtained around atezolizumab (anti-PD-L1) treatment. The gene calls are TRBV7-3 and TRBJ2-7, with 8 bases fitting TRBD1. This CDR3 is CASSPLWTGIIYEQYF. CDR3 sequence (DNA): TGTGCCAGCAGCCCACTATGGACAGGGATAATCTACGAGCAGTACTTC. Looking up the rest from reference TRBV7-3 and TRBJ2-7 gives the full variable domain: GAGVSQTPSNKVTEKGKYVELRCDPISGHTALYWYRQSLGQGPEFLIYFQGTGAADDSGLPNDRFFAVRPEGSVSTLKIQRTERGDSAVYLCASSPLWTGIIYEQYFGPGTRLTVT.